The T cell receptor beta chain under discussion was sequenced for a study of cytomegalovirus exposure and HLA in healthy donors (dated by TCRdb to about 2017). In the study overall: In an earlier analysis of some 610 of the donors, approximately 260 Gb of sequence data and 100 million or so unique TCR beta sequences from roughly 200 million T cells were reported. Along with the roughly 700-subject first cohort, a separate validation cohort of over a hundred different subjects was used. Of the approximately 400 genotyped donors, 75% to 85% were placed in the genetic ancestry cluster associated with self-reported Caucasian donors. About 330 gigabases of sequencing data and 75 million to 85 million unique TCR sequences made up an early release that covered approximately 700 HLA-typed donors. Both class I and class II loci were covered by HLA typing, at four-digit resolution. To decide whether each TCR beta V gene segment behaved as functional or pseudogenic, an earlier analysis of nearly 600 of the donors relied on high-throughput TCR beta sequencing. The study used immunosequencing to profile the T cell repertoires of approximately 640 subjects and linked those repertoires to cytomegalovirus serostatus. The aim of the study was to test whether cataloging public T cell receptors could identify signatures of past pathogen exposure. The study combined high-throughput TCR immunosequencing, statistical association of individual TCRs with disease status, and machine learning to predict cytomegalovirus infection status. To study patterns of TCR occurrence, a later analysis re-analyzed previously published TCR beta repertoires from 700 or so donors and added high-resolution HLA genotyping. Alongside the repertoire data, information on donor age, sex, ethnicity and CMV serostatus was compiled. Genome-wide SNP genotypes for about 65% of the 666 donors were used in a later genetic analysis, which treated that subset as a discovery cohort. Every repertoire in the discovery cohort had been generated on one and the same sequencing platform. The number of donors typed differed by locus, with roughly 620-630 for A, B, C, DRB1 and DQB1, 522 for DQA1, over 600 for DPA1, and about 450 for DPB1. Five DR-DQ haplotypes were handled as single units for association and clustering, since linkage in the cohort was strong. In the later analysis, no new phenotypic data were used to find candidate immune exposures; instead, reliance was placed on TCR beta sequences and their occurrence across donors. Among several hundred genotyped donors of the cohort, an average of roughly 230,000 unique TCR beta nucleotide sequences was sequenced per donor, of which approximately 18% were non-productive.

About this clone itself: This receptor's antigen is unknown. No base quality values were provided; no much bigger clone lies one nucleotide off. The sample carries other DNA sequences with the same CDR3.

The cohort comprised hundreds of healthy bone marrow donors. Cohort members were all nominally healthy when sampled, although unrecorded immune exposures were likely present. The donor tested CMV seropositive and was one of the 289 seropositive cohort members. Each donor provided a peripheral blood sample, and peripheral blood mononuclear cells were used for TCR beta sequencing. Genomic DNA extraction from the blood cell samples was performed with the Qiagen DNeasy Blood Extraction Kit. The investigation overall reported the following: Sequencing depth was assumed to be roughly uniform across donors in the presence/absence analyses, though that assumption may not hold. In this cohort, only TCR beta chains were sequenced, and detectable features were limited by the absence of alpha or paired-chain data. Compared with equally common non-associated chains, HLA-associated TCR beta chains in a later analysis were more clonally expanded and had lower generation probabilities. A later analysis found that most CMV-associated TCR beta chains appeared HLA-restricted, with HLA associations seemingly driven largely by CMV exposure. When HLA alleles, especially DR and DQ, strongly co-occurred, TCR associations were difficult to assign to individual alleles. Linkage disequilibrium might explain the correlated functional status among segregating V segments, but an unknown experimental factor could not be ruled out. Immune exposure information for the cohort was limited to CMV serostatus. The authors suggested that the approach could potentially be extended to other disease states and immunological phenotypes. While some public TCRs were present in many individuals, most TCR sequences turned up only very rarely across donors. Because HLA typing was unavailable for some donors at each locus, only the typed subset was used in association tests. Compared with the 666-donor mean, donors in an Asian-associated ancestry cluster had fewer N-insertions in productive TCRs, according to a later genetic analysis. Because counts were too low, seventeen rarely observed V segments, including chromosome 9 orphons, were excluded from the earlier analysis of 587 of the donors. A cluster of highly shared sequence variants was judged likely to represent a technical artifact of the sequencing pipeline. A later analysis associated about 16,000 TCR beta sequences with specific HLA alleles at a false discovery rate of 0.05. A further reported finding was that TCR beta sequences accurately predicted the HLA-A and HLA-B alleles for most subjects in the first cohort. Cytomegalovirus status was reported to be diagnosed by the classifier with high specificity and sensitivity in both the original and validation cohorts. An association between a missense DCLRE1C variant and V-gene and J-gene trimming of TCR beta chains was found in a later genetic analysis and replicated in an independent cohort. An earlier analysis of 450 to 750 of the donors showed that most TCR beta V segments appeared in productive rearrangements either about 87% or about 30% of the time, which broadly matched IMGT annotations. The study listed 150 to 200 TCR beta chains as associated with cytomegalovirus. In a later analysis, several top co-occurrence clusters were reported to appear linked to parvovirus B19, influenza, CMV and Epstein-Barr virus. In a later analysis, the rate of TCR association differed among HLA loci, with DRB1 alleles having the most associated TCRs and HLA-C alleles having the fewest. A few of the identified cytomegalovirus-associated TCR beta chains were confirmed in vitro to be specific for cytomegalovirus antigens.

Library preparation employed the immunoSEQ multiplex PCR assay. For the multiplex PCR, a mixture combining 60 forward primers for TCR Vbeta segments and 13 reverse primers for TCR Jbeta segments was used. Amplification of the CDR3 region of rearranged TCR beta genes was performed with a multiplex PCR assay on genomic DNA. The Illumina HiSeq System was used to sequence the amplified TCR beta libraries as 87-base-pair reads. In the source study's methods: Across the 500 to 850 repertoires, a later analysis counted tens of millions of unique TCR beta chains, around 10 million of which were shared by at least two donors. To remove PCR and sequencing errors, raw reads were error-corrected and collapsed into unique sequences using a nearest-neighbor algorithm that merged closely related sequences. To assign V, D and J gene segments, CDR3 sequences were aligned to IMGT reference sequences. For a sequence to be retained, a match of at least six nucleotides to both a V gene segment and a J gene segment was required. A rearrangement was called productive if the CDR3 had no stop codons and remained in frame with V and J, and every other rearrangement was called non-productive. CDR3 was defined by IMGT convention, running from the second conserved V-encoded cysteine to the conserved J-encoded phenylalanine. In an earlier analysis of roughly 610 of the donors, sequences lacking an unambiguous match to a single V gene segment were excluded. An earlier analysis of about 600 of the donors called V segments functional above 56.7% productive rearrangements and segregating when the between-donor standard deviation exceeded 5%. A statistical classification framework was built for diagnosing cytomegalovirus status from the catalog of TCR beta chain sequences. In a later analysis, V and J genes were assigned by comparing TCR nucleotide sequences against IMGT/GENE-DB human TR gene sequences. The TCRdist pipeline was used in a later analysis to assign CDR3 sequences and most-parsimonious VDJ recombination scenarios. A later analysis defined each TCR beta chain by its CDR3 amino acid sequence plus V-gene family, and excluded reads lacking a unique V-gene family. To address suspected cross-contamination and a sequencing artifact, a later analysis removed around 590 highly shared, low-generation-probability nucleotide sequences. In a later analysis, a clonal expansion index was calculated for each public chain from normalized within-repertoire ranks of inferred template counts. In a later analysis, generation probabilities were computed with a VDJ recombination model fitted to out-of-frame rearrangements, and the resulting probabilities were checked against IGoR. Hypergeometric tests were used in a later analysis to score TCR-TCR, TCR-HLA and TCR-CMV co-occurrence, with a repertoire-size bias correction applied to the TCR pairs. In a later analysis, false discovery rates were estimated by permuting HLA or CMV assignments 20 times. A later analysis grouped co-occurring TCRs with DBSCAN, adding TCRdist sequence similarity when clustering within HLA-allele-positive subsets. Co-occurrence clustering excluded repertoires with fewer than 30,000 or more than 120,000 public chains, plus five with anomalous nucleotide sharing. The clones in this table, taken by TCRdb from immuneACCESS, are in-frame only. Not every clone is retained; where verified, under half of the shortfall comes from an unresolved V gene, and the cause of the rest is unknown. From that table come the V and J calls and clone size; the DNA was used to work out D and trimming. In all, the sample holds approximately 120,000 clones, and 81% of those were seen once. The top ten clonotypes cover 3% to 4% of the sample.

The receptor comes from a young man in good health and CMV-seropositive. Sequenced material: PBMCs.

The CDR3 region has the sequence CASSVRGNTEAFF. Here is the DNA: TGTGCCAGCAGCGTAAGAGGAAACACTGAAGCTTTCTTT. This receptor chain uses TRBV9 and TRBJ1-1; the D gene remains uncertain. CDR1 SGDLS and CDR2 YYNGEE were looked up in the germline V gene. The junction carries 6 bases between V and J, which are trimmed by 1 base and 2 bases respectively. The CDR3 contains 13 residues, cysteine and phenylalanine counted. Only CDR3 DNA is held: 39 bases, read in frame from base 1.